The present entry profiles one T cell receptor (beta chain) with its context. Its specificity is unknown. These data belong to a study of cytomegalovirus exposure and HLA in healthy donors. For the study at large: Both the approximately 130 validation repertoires and the approximately 670 first-cohort repertoires used the same platform, as reported by a later analysis.

CDR1 and CDR2 from the germline V gene are SEHNR and FQNEAQ (reference sequence). Trimming removed 1 base at V and 1 base at J, with 10 bases between. This CDR3 is 15 amino acids long. Here immunoSEQ multiplex PCR was the method, and the copy in TCRdb shows in-frame clones only, minus some. The table shows 120,000 or so clones, with roughly 89% occurring only once. Study-wide results and limits: Clusters of TCRs from the first cohort tended to co-occur in the 95 to 150 validation repertoires (as a later analysis found). Researchers counted around 160 TCR beta chains as cytomegalovirus-associated. Usually a TCR sequence was rare, but some public TCRs were found in many donors.

The receptor's source is a woman between 18 and 29 years old in good health and CMV-seronegative. Sequencing was carried out using PBMCs. The chain combines TRBV7-9 with TRBJ1-1; D is uncertain. The CDR3 DNA reads as TGTGCCAGCAGCTTAGGGCGGAGCCCGAACACTGAAGCTTTCTTT. It specifies CASSLGRSPNTEAFF.